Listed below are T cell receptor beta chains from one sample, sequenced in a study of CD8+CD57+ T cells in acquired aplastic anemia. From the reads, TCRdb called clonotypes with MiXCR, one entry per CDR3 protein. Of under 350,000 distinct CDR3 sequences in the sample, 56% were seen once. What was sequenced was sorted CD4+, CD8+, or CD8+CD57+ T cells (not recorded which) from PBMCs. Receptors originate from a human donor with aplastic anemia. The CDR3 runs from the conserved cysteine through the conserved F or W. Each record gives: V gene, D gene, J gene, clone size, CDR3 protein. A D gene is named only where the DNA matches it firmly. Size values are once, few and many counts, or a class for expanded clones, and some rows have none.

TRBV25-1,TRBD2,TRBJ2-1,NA,CASTNAGADNEQFF
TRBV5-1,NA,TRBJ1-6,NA,CASSIGTFGNSPLHF
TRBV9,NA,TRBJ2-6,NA,CASSVGGSTGANVLTF
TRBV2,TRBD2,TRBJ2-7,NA,CASSERGSGRFNEQYF
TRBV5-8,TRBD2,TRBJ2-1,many,CASTFKVREGGEQFF
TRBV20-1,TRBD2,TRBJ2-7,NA,CSATRTSGSPYEQYF
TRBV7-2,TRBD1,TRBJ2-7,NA,CASSFGDRGGEQYF
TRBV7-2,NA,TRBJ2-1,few,CASSPQILGRFDEQFF
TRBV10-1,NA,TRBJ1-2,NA,CASIPPKGSYGYTF
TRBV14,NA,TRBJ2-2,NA,CASSLARPGELFF
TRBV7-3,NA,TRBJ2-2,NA,CASSLSATGELSF
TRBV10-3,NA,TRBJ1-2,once,CAISLMQGGGYTF
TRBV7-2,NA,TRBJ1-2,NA,CASSLALVYGYTF
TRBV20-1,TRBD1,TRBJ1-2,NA,CSATSGTGIHGYTF
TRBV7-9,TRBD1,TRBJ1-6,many,CASSPVGTGVVGDSPLHF
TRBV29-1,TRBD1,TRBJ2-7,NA,CSVAVRGQGANEQYF
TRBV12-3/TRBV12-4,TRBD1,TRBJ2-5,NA,CASSSDRTLRETQYF
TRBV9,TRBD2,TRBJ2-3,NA,CASSVGLAGGSRTDTQYF
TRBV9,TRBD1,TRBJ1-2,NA,CASSSTGVQTYGHTF
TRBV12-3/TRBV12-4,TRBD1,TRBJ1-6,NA,CASRHRGRNSPLHF
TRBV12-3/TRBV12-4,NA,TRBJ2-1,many,CASSASSRGNEQFF
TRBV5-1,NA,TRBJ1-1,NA,CASRLMGLNTEAFF
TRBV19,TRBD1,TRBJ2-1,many,CASSMTGGSYNEQFF
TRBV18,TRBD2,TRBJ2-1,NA,CASSPLGLADNQQFF
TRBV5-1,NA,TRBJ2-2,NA,CASSPKGANTGELFF
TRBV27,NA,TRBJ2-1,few,CASSLLSLRLAEYNEQFF
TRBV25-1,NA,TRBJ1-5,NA,CASSDGRGNQPQHF
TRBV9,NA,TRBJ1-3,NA,CASTSLGSGNTIYF
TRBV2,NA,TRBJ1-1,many,CASSEIGTHMNTEAFF
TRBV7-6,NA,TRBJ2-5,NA,CASTKERETQYF
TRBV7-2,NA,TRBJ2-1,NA,CASSSRVDEQFF
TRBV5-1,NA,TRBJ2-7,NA,CASSLFGTETDYEQYF
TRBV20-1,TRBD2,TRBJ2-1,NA,CSASRLAGEQFF
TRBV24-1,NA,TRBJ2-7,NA,CASSQGGAQGINEQYF
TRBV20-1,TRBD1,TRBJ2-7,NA,CSAPGQGDEQYF
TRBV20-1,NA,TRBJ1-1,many,CSARDARGSTEAFF
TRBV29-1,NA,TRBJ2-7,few,CSAGGGRGYEQYF
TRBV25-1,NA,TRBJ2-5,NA,CASRARGQETQYF
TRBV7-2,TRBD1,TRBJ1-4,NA,CASSPRPGQGTNEKLFF
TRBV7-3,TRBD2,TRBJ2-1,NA,CASSPGTTPGVDEQFF
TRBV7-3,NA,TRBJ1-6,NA,CASSLQINSPLHF
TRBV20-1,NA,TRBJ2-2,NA,CSASRGANTGELFF
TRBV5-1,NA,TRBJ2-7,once,CASSLAAGTATYEQYF
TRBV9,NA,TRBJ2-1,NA,CASSAKATGFEQFF
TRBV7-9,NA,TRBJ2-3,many,CASSLGRGGRTDTQYF
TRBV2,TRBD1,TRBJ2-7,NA,CASRMAGGRDNEQYF
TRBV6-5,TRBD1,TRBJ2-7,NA,CASSRTGLNYEQYF
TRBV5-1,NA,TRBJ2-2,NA,CASSFEQGLNTGELFF
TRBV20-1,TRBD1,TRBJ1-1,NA,CSALTGTNTEAFF
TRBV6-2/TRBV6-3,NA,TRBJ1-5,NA,CASSYLGIGDKPQHF
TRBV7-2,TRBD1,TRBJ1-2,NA,CASSRGGNYGYTF
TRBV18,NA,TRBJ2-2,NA,CASSPKEAGELFF
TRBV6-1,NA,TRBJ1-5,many,CASSGQQGSNQPQHF
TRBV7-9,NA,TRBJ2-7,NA,CALAVGDEQYF
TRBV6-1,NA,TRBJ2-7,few,CASSEQPYEQYF
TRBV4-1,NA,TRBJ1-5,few,CASSQEGGQPQHF
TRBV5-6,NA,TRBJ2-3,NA,CASSIQRDTQYF
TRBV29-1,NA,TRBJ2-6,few,CSVVARGDGANVLTF
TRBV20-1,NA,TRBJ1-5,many,CSARGGWGGNQPQHF
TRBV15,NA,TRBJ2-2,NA,CATSSILRNTGELFF